Detailed here is one T cell receptor beta chain. Its antigen is as yet unknown. PCR was performed using 60 Vbeta and 13 Jbeta primers. Sequenced by immunoSEQ multiplex PCR; TCRdb stores in-frame clones only, minus some. The table shows roughly 110,000 clones, with around 70% occurring only once. In germline, CDR1 is MNHEY, CDR2 SVGAGI. Deletions cut 4 bases from V and 9 bases from J, with 13 bases between. The CDR3 contains 13 residues. This specimen belongs to a study of cytomegalovirus exposure and HLA in healthy donors. Points from the study as a whole: Cytomegalovirus association was assigned to approximately 160 TCR beta chains. Prior analysis indicated that the majority of TCR beta V segments exhibited productivity approximately 90% or approximately 30% of the time. In a later analysis, HLA-associated beta chains showed higher expansion and lower generation probabilities than comparable chains.

The clonotype was recovered from a woman in her 40s in good health and CMV-seropositive. The sequenced material came from PBMCs. The chain recombines TRBV6-5 with TRBJ2-1; unclear D gene. CDR3 sequence: CASSFLIYGEQFF. The DNA of the CDR3 is TGTGCCAGCAGTTTTCTAATATACGGTGAGCAGTTCTTC.